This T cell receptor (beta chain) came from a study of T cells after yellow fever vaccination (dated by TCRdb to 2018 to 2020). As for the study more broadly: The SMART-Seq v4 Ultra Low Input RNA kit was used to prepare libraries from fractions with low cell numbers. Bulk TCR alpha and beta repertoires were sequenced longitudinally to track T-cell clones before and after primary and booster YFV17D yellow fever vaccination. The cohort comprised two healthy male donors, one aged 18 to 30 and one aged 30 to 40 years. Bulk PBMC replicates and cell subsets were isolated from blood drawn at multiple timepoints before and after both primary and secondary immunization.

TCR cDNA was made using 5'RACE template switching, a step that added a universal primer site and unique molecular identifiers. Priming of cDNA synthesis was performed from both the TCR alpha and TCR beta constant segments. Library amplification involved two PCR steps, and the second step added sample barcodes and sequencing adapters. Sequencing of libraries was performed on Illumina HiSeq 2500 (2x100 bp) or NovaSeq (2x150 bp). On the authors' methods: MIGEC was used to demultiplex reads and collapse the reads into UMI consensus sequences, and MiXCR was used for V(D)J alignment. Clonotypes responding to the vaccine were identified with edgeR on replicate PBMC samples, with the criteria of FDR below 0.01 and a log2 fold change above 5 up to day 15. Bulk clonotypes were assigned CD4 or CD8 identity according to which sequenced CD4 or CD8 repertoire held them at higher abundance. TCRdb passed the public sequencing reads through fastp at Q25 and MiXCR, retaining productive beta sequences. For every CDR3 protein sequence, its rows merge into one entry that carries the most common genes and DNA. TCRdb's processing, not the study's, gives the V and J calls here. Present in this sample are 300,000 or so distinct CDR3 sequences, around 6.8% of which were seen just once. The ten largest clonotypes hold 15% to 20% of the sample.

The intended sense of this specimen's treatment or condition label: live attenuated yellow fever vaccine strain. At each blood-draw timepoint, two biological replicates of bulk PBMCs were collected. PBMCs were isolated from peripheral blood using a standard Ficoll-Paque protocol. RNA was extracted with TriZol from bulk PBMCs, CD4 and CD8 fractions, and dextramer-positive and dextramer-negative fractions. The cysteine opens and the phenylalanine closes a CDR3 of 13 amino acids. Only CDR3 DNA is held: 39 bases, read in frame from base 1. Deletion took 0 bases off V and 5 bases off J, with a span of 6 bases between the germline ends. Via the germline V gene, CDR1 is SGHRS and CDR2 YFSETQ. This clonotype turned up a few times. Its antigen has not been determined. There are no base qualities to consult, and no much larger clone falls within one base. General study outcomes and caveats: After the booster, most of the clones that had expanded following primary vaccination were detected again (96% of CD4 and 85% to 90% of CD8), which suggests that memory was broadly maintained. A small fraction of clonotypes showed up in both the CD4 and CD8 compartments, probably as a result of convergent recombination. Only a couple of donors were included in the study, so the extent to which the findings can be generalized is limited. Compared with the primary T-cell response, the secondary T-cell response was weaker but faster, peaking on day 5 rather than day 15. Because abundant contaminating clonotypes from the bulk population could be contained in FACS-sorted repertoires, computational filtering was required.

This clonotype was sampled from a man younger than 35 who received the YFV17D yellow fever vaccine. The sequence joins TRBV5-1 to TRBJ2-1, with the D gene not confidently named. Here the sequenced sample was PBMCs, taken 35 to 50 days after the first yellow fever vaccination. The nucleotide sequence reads TGCGCCAGCAGCTTGGTGCCCGACAATGAGCAGTTCTTC. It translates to CASSLVPDNEQFF.